The 3 T cell receptor beta chains given below trace back to one sample, sequenced in a study of graft-versus-host responses after intestinal transplantation. Only in-frame clones appear in the TCRdb table, and some are missing; sequencing was by immunoSEQ multiplex PCR. Of under 25,000 clones detected, around nine tenths appear once; the ten largest clones hold about half. Sequenced here: bone marrow, sampled approximately 130 days after transplant. Receptors were obtained from a human patient who received an intestinal transplant, so some T cells may come from the graft donor.

Regarding this clone: An end of the junction differs from the germline gene, which may be a read error. The same CDR3 also results from other DNA sequences found in this sample. The V and J genes are TRBV9 and TRBJ2-2, with TRBD2 matching over 9 bases. The CDR3 contains 20 residues. Per germline, CDR1 SGDLS and CDR2 YYNGEE. CDR3 region: CASSVVGGLSGRPNTGELFF. For the CDR3, the DNA is TGTGCCAGCAGTGTAGTTGGGGGACTAAGCGGGAGGCCGAACACCGGGGAGCTGTTTTTT. Based on the CDR3 plus reference TRBV9 and TRBJ2-2, the full variable domain is DSGVTQTPKHLITATGQRVTLRCSPRSGDLSVYWYQQSLDQGLQFLIQYYNGEERAKGNILERFSAQQFPDLHSELNLSSLELGDSALYFCASSVVGGLSGRPNTGELFFGEGSRLTVL.

The chain joins TRBV7-9 to TRBJ2-4; either TRBD1 or TRBD2 may fit D (5 bases each). Trimming took off 5 bases at V and 0 bases at J, with 14 bases between the two ends. The CDR3 contains 16 residues. The germline CDR1 and CDR2 sequences are SEHNR and FQNEAQ (reference sequence). CDR3 sequence: CASSRGPRGAKNIQYF. The CDR3 DNA follows: TGTGCCAGCAGCCGTGGGCCGAGGGGAGCCAAAAACATTCAGTACTTC.

The chain links TRBV7-3 to TRBJ2-2; 10 bases fit TRBD1. This CDR3 contains 14 residues. The germline V gene encodes CDR1 SGHTA and CDR2 FQGTGA. V lost 5 bases to trimming and J lost 7 bases; unmatched junction nucleotides: 4. In nucleotides, the CDR3 is TGTGCCAGCAGCCGACAGGGGGCGGACGGGGAGCTGTTTTTT. It encodes CASSRQGADGELFF. Full variable domain (remainder filled in from reference TRBV7-3 and TRBJ2-2): GAGVSQTPSNKVTEKGKYVELRCDPISGHTALYWYRQSLGQGPEFLIYFQGTGAADDSGLPNDRFFAVRPEGSVSTLKIQRTERGDSAVYLCASSRQGADGELFFGEGSRLTVL.